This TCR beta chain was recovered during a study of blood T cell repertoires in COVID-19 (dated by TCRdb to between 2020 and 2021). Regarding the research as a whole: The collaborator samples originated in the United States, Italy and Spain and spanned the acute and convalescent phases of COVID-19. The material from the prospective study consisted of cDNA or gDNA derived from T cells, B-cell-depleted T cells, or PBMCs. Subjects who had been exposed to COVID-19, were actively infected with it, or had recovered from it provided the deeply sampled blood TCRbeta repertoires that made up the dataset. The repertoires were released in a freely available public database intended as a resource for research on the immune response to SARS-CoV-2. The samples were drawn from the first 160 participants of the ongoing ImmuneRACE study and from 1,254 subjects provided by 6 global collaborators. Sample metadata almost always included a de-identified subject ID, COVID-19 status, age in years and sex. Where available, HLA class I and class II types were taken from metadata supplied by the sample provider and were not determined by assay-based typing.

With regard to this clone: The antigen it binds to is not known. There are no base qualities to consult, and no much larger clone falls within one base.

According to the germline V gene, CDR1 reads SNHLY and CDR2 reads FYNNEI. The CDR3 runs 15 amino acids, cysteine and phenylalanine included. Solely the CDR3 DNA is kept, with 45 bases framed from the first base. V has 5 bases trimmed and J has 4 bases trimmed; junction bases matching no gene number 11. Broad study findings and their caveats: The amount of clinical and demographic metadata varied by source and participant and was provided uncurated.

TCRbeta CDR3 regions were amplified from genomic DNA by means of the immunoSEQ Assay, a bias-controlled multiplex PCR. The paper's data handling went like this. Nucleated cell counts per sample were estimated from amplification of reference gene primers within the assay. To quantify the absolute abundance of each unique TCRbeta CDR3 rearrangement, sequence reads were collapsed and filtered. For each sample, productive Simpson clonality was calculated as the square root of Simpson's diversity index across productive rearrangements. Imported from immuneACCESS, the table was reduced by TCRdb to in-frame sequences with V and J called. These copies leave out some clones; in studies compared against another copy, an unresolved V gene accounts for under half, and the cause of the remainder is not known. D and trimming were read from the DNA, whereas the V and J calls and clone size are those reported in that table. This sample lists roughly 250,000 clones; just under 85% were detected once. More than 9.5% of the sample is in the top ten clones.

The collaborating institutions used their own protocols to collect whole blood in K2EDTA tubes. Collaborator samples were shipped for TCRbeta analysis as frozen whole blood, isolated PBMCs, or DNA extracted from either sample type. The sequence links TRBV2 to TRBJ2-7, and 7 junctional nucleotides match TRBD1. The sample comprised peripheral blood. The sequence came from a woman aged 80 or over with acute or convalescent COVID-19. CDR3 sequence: CASSNIQGTLYEQYF. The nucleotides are TGTGCCAGCAGTAATATACAGGGGACCTTATACGAGCAGTACTTC.